The present T cell receptor beta chain was sequenced within a study of control samples from healthy donors and cancer patients (dated by TCRdb to 2020 to 2021). A note on this clone: This clone's antigen is unknown. No base qualities exist here, and no much larger clone lies one base off it. This sample also contains other DNA sequences that code for the same CDR3.

The library was obtained by the immunoSEQ multiplex PCR assay. Here the immuneACCESS table is served through TCRdb, limited to in-frame sequences with V and J called. Missing clones are a known gap in these copies; in checked studies unresolved V genes cover under half, and the rest lacks a known reason. The sample table holds about 60,000 clones, of which approximately 90% were seen once. The ten largest clones capture roughly 1.2% of the sample. Trimming costs V 8 bases and J 1 base, and their ends lie 9 bases apart. The CDR3, from cysteine to phenylalanine, totals 12 residues. The entry retains the CDR3 DNA only, 36 bases that are in frame from base 1.

The sample consisted of PBMCs. The clonotype was recovered from a woman in her forties or fifties with colorectal cancer. The chain links TRBV12-3 or TRBV12-4 with TRBJ2-7, with TRBD2 tentatively as D gene (6 bases match). The DNA sequence is given as TGTGCCAGCGGGGGGAGTTCCTACGAGCAGTACTTC. It specifies CASGGSSYEQYF.